Each of the 17 T cell receptor beta chains below was sequenced from the same sample in a study of cytomegalovirus exposure and HLA in healthy donors. Use of 60 Vbeta and 13 Jbeta primers characterized the PCR. The repertoire was sequenced with immunoSEQ multiplex PCR; TCRdb's copy has only in-frame clones and lacks some. This table holds under 200,000 clones, around 78% found once. Sequencing was performed on PBMCs. Receptors originate from a man aged 40-49 years in good health and CMV-seronegative.

The chain is built from TRBV18 and TRBJ2-6; TRBD1 is a possible D gene (6 bases). CDR3 length: 15 residues. CDR1 and CDR2 (germline): KGHSH, LQKENI. V lost 8 bases and J lost 4, with 15 bases in between. As DNA, the CDR3 is TGTGCCAGCACTTTGGGGGCGGAAGGGGCCAACGTCCTGACTTTC. As protein: CASTLGAEGANVLTF.

J is TRBJ1-2 and V is TRBV9; 9 positions match TRBD1. CDR3 length equals 14 residues. CDR1 and CDR2 (germline): SGDLS, YYNGEE. Losses at the gene ends were 4 bases for V and 5 bases for J; bases not matched to a gene: 6. The CDR3 protein is CASSTKGTGYGYTF. The CDR3 DNA reads TGTGCCAGCAGCACCAAAGGGACAGGGTATGGCTACACCTTC.

The table lists this clone with a count of one. J is TRBJ2-1 and V is TRBV2, with 10 bases matching TRBD1. V shed 7 bases, J shed 6 bases, and the junction held 6 bases outside the gene matches. The CDR3 is 14 amino acids. CDR1 and CDR2 (germline): SNHLY, FYNNEI. The CDR3 loop reads CASKGTGDGNEQFF. The DNA for the CDR3 is TGTGCCAGCAAGGGGACAGGGGATGGCAATGAGCAGTTCTTC.

This clone was recorded once. The V gene is TRBV25-1, the J gene TRBJ2-2; 8 bases map to TRBD1. J was trimmed by 6 bases and V by 4 bases; bases with no gene match: 10. The CDR3 is made up of 16 amino acids. Germline lookup yields CDR1 MGHDK and CDR2 SYGVNS. In DNA form, the CDR3 reads TGTGCCAGCAGTGTTTTGAGGCCAGGGGGCGCCGGGGAGCTGTTTTTT. Amino acid sequence: CASSVLRPGGAGELFF.

This clone has just a few counts. The V gene is TRBV28, the J gene TRBJ1-1; D uncertain. The CDR3 contains 15 residues. The V gene lost 7 bases and the J gene lost 1 base, with 16 bases spanning the gap. CDR1 and CDR2 from the germline V gene are MDHEN and SYDVKM. For the CDR3, the DNA is TGTGCCAGCATCTCCGGAGGGCGCCGGAACACTGAAGCTTTCTTT. Its translation: CASISGGRRNTEAFF.

This clone was recorded a few times. V is TRBV6-4 and J is TRBJ2-2; maybe TRBD1 (5 bases). The CDR3 sequence is 14 residues long. CDR1 is MRHNA, CDR2 SNTAGT, per germline. The V gene lost 2 bases and the J gene lost 7 bases, with 11 bases spanning the gap. The CDR3 region is CASSDTDRIGELFF. CDR3 nucleotides: TGTGCCAGCAGTGACACAGACAGAATCGGGGAGCTGTTTTTT.

The rearrangement uses TRBV5-8 and TRBJ2-7; D is unresolved. CDR1 and CDR2 from the germline V gene are SGHTS and YDEGEE. The CDR3 extends over 16 amino acids. Trimming pared 1 base from V and 7 bases from J, leaving 21 bases between. The CDR3 here is CASSLISRPLGGEQYV. The CDR3 DNA reads as TGTGCCAGCAGCTTGATTTCCAGACCCCTCGGTGGGGAGCAGTACGTC.

This chain uses TRBV4-1 with TRBJ2-1; tentatively, D is TRBD2 (6 bases). This CDR3 contains 16 residues. V was pared by 0 bases and J by 10 bases, with 19 bases between. Germline CDR1 MGHRA, CDR2 YSYEKL. Here the CDR3 DNA reads TGCGCCAGCAGCCAAGATTGGTACGGGAGAGGTAGCGAGCAGTTCTTC. Translating gives CASSQDWYGRGSEQFF.

The rearrangement joins TRBV4-1 to TRBJ2-3; perhaps TRBD1 as D (6 bases). Germline V gives CDR1 MGHRA, CDR2 YSYEKL. This CDR3 contains 15 residues. Trimming took off 1 base at V and 2 bases at J, with 10 bases between the two ends. The CDR3 coding sequence is TGCGCCAGCAGCCAAGTAACAGGGCTCACAGATACGCAGTATTTT. Amino acids: CASSQVTGLTDTQYF.

This rearrangement joins TRBV2 to TRBJ1-6; no clear D. The CDR3 is 15 residues long. Germline V gene data show CDR1 as SNHLY and CDR2 as FYNNEI. The V end was cut by 4 bases, the J end by 14 bases, with 21 bases between. CDR3 DNA sequence: TGTGCCAGCAGTGTTTCGGACGGGGAAGGAAGGACCCTCCACTTT. Its translation: CASSVSDGEGRTLHF.

The chain is built from TRBV2 and TRBJ2-1; 13 bases align to TRBD2. The J segment lost 0 bases and the V segment lost 0 bases, leaving 14 bases of the junction unmatched. Germline V gives CDR1 SNHLY, CDR2 FYNNEI. The CDR3 runs to 22 residues. The CDR3 DNA is TGTGCCAGCAGTGAAGCCCTTTTTTGGACTAGCGGGAGTGGGAGCTCCTACAATGAGCAGTTCTTC. Protein product: CASSEALFWTSGSGSSYNEQFF.

V usage is TRBV14 and J usage is TRBJ2-3; D perhaps matches TRBD2 (6 bases). Trimming took off 0 bases at V and 11 bases at J, with 18 bases between the two ends. Germline values: CDR1 SGHDN, CDR2 FVKESK. CDR3 size: 15 residues. The chain's CDR3 is CASSQDHGSGHMQYF. For the CDR3, the DNA is TGTGCCAGCAGCCAAGATCACGGGAGCGGCCATATGCAGTATTTT.

The chain is built from TRBV6-1 and TRBJ2-3; D is undetermined. V was trimmed by 8 bases and J by 4 bases, leaving 13 bases between them. CDR3 length: 13 amino acids. CDR1 and CDR2 from the germline V gene are MNHNS and SASEGT. The CDR3 sequence: CASFSNLPDTQYF. The CDR3 coding sequence is TGTGCCAGCTTTTCTAACCTTCCAGATACGCAGTATTTT.

The J gene is TRBJ2-4, the V gene TRBV4-1; a possible D gene is TRBD1 (6 bases). CDR3 length: 17 amino acids. Germline values: CDR1 MGHRA, CDR2 YSYEKL. V was clipped by 4 bases and J by 0 bases, with 16 bases between them. CDR3 bases: TGCGCCAGCAGCCGTCTCACATTAGGGGGAGCCAAAAACATTCAGTACTTC. The encoded protein is CASSRLTLGGAKNIQYF.

The genes are TRBV10-3 and TRBJ2-5, with 8 bases aligning to TRBD1. The CDR3 sequence is 13 residues long. V trimming: 6 bases; J trimming: 1 base; junction bases outside the gene matches: 1. In germline, CDR1 is ENHRY, CDR2 SYGVKD. Here the CDR3 reads CAIRQGGQETQYF. CDR3 bases: TGTGCCATCAGACAGGGGGGCCAAGAGACCCAGTACTTC.

In regard to this clone: One end of the junction does not line up with germline, which may come from a read error. This rearrangement joins TRBV5-1 to TRBJ2-4, with D possibly being TRBD1 (8 bases). The CDR3 covers 15 residues. The germline V gene encodes CDR1 SGHRS and CDR2 YFSETQ. CDR3 region: CASSQGGTGENSQYF. In DNA, the CDR3 is TGCGCCAGCAGTCAGGGGGGGACAGGTGAAAACAGTCAGTACTTC.

The chain recombines TRBV28 with TRBJ1-2; D is unclear. In germline, CDR1 is MDHEN, CDR2 SYDVKM. Trimming pared 4 bases from V and 4 bases from J, leaving 7 bases between. The length of the CDR3 is 12 residues. The DNA for the CDR3 is TGTGCCAGCAGTTATGGCAGCTATGGCTACACCTTC. It specifies CASSYGSYGYTF.